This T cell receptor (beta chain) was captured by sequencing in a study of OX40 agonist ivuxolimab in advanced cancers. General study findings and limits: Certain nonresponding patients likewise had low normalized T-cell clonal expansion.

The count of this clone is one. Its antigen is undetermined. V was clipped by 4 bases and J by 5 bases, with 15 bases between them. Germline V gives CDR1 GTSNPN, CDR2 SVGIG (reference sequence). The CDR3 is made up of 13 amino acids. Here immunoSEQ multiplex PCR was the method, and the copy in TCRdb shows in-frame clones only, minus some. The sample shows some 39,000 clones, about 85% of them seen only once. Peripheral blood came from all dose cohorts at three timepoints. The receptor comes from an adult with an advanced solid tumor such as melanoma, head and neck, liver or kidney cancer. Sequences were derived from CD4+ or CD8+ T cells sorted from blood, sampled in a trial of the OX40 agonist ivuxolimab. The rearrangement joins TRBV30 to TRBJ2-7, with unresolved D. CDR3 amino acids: CAWTRDIRNEQYF. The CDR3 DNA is TGTGCCTGGACTCGAGACATCCGAAACGAGCAGTACTTC.